This T cell receptor (beta chain) was profiled in a study of tissue T cells after allogeneic stem cell transplantation. About the study: Four unmodified and three CD34-selected T-cell-depleted grafts went to graft-versus-host disease patients. Study-level points and caveats: TCR repertoires tracked anatomic similarity, regardless of disease or transplant status. Blood and spleen captured only part of the tissue TCR repertoire.

Notes on this clone: The antigen remains unidentified.

The CDR3 contains 12 residues. Germline V CDR1 and CDR2: SGHAT, FQNNGV. V lost 2 bases and J 5 bases, leaving 7 bases between the germline ends. The data were produced by immunoSEQ multiplex PCR, yet TCRdb's version contains in-frame clones alone and is incomplete. The sample shows some 7,000 clones, over 70% of them seen only once. The chain recombines TRBV11-2 with TRBJ2-7; possible D gene TRBD1, 6 bases. Specimen: skin, collected at autopsy. This receptor was obtained from an older male patient with steroid-refractory graft-versus-host disease after an allogeneic stem cell transplant. T cells may partly derive from the graft donor. CDR3 residues: CASSLKGDEQYF. The CDR3 DNA reads TGTGCCAGCAGCTTAAAGGGGGACGAGCAGTACTTC.